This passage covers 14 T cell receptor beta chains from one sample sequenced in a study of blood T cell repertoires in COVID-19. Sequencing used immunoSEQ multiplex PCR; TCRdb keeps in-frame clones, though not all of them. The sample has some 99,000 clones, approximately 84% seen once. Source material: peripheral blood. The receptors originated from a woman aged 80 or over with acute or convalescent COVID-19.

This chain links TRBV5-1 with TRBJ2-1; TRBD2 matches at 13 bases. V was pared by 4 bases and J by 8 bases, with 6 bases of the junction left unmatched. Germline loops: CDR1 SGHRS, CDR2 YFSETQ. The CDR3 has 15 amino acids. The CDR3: CASSKGTSGVDEQFF. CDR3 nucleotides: TGCGCCAGCAGCAAGGGGACTAGCGGGGTCGATGAGCAGTTCTTC.

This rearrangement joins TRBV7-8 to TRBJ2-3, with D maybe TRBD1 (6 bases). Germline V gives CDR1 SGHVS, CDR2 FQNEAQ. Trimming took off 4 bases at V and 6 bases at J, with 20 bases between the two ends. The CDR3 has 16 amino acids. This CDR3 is CASSSPTRGLADTQYF. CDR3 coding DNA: TGTGCCAGCAGCTCACCTACCAGGGGCCTCGCGGATACGCAGTATTTT.

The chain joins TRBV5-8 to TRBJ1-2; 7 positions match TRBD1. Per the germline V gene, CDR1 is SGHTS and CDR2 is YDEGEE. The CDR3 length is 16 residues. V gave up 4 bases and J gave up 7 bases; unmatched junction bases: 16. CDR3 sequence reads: CASSRIWTGPGGGYTF. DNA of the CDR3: TGTGCCAGCAGCCGTATTTGGACAGGACCCGGGGGTGGCTACACCTTC.

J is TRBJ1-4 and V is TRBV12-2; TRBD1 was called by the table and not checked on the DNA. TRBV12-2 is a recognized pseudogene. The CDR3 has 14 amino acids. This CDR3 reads CASRFDRPNEKLFF. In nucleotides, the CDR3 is TGTGCAAGTCGCTTCGACAGGCCGAATGAAAAACTGTTTTTT.

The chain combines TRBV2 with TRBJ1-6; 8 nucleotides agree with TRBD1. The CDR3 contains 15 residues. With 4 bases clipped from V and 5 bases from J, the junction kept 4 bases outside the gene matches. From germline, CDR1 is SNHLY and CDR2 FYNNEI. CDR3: CASSVGQGDNSPLHF. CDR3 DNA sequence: TGTGCCAGCAGTGTCGGACAGGGTGATAATTCACCCCTCCACTTT. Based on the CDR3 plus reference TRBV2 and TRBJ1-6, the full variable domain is EPEVTQTPSHQVTQMGQEVILRCVPISNHLYFYWYRQILGQKVEFLVSFYNNEISEKSEIFDDQFSVERPDGSNFTLKIRSTKLEDSAMYFCASSVGQGDNSPLHFGNGTRLTVT.

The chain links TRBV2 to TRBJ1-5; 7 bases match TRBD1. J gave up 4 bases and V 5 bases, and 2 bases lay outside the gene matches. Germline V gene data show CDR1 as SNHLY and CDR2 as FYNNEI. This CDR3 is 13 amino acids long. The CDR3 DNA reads TGTGCCAGCAGTTACAGGGGAAATCAGCCCCAGCATTTT. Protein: CASSYRGNQPQHF.

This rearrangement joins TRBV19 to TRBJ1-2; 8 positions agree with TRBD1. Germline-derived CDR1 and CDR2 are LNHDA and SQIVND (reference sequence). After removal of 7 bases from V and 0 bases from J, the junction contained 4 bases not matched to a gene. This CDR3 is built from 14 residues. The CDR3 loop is CASNDRGPNYGYTF. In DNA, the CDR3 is TGTGCCAGTAATGACAGGGGTCCTAACTATGGCTACACCTTC.

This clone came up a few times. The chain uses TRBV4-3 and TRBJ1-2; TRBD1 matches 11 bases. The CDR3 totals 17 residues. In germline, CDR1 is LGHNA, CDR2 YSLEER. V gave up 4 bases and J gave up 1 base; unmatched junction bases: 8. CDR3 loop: CASSPVPGTGGNYGYTF. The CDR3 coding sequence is TGCGCCAGCAGCCCTGTTCCCGGGACAGGGGGTAACTATGGCTACACCTTC.

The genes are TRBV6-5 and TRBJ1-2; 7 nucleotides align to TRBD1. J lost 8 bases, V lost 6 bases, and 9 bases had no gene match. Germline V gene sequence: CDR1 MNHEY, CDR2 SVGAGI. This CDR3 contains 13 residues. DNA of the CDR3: TGTGCCAGCAGACTCGGACAGGAACTAGGCTACACCTTC. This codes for CASRLGQELGYTF.

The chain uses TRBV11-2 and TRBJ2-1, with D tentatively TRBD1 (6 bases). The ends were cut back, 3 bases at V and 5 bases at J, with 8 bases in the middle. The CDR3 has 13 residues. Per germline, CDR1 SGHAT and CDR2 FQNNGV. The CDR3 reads CASSLDRNNEQFF. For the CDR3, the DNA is TGTGCCAGCAGCTTGGACAGAAACAATGAGCAGTTCTTC.

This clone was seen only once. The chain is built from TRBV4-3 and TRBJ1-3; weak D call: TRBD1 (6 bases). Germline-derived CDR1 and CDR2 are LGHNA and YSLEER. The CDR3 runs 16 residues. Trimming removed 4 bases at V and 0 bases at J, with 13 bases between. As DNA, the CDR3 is TGCGCCAGCAGCCCAGGAACAGGGAGCTCTGGAAACACCATATATTTT. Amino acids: CASSPGTGSSGNTIYF.

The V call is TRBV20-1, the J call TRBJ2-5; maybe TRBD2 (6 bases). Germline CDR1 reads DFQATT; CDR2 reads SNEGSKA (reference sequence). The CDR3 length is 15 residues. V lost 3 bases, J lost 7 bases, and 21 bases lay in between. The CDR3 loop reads CSASQPGLDRPTQYF. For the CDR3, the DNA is TGCAGTGCTAGTCAACCGGGACTGGACCGACCGACCCAGTACTTC.

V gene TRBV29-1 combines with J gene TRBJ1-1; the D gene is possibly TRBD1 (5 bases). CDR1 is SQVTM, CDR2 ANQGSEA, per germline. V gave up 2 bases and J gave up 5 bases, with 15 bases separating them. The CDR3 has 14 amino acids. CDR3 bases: TGCAGCGTTGAAAATTGGCAGGGAAGGACTGAAGCTTTCTTT. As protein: CSVENWQGRTEAFF.

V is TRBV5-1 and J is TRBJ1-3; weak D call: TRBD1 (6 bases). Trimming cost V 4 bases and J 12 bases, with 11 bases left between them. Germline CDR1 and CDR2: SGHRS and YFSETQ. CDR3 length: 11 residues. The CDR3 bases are TGCGCCAGCAGCACCGGACAGCACATATATTTT. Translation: CASSTGQHIYF.